Each of the 24 T cell receptor beta chains below was sequenced from the same sample in a study of T cell repertoires in cytomegalovirus infection. TCRdb fed the reads into MiXCR, producing one record per CDR3 protein. The sample includes approximately 340,000 distinct CDR3 sequences, just under 30% seen only once; the top ten take around 18%. No antigen has been identified for these receptors. Sequences were derived from cultured PBMCs, sampled from culture after CMV antigen stimulation. Receptors were obtained from a human donor in good health (CMV status not recorded). Some clones in this sample may be carry-over from other donors' samples.

This clonotype was counted between two and nine times. CDR3: CSGTGSNEKLFF. CDR3 coding DNA: TGCAGCGGTACAGGGTCTAATGAAAAACTGTTTTTT. The chain uses TRBV29-1 and TRBJ1-4, with D tentatively TRBD1 (6 bases). CDR1 is SQVTM, CDR2 ANQGSEA, per germline. CDR3 size: 12 residues. Trimming pared 7 bases from V and 3 bases from J, leaving 9 bases between.

The chain uses TRBV12-3 or TRBV12-4 and TRBJ2-7, with 7 bases that match TRBD1. Trimming took 6 bases from V and 3 from J; bases not matched to a gene: 8. The CDR3 is 14 residues long. DNA for the CDR3: TGTGCCAGCAGCCAGTGGACAGGCGGCTACGAGCAGTACTTC. Translation gives CASSQWTGGYEQYF.

In this sample, this clonotype turned up a few times. This rearrangement joins TRBV12-3 or TRBV12-4 to TRBJ2-5; D might be TRBD1 (7 bases). The CDR3 consists of 15 residues. The V end was cut by 5 bases, the J end by 2 bases, with 15 bases between. CDR3 bases: TGTGCCAGCAGTCTAAGACAGGGAGGTCAAGAGACCCAGTACTTC. Its protein product is CASSLRQGGQETQYF.

Worth noting for this clonotype: Sequence at one end of the junction differs from germline and may be a read error. The J gene is TRBJ2-5, the V gene TRBV7-6; D remains ambiguous. Germline-derived CDR1 and CDR2 are SGHVS and FNYEAQ. The CDR3 is 14 residues long. CDR3 in amino acids: CASSLEHFQETQYF. The CDR3 DNA reads TGTGCTAGCAGCTTAGAGCACTTCCAAGAGACCCAGTACTTC.

This clonotype occurred once. The rearrangement joins TRBV6-8 to TRBJ1-6, with a tentative D call TRBD1 (5 bases). CDR3 length: 15 amino acids. Germline values: CDR1 MNHGY, CDR2 SAAAGT. Trimming took 6 bases from V and 7 from J, leaving 16 bases between them. CDR3: CASSRDGQGNSPLHF. The CDR3 DNA reads TGTGCCAGCAGCCGGGACGGTCAAGGGAATTCACCCCTCCACTTT.

The genes are TRBV5-6 and TRBJ2-1; TRBD1 aligns across 9 bases. The CDR3 runs 16 residues. The V gene end was trimmed by 5 bases and the J gene end by 3 bases; junction bases not matched to a gene: 9. Germline CDR1 and CDR2: SGHDT and YYEEEE. CDR3 loop: CASRSAGQGYYNEQFF. The CDR3 nucleotides read TGTGCCAGCAGGAGCGCGGGACAGGGTTACTACAATGAGCAGTTCTTC.

This clonotype was found many times. The rearrangement joins TRBV9 to TRBJ1-6; unclear D gene. The CDR3 contains 16 residues. The germline CDR1 and CDR2 sequences are SGDLS and YYNGEE. The germline V and J ends were trimmed by 4 bases and 3 bases, with 14 bases remaining between them. The CDR3 here is CASSPDLSHYNSPLHF. DNA of the CDR3: TGTGCCAGCAGCCCCGATTTGAGCCACTATAATTCACCCCTCCACTTT.

There are a few counts of this clonotype. The chain links TRBV6-1 to TRBJ2-7, with D maybe TRBD1 (6 bases). This CDR3 spans 16 amino acids. Germline values: CDR1 MNHNS, CDR2 SASEGT. The V and J ends lost 5 bases and 2 bases respectively, with 19 bases between them. The DNA for the CDR3 is TGTGCCAGCAGTCCTACATGGGACAATATAGCCTACGAGCAGTACTTC. As protein: CASSPTWDNIAYEQYF.

The chain carries TRBV7-3 and TRBJ2-3, with 11 bases identical to TRBD2. The V gene end was trimmed by 7 bases and the J gene end by 4 bases; junction bases not matched to a gene: 7. Germline CDR1 and CDR2: SGHTA and FQGTGA. This CDR3 comprises 15 residues. CDR3 loop: CASTTGSGRADTQYF. CDR3 nucleotide sequence: TGTGCCAGCACCACCGGTAGCGGGAGGGCAGATACGCAGTATTTT.

The chain recombines TRBV23-1 with TRBJ2-1, with D hard to call. TRBV23-1 is an open reading frame whose function is uncertain. The CDR3 extends over 15 amino acids. Trimming took 11 bases from V and 0 from J, leaving 17 bases between them. CDR3 DNA: TGCGCCGCACTCATCGTCCTAAGCTCCTACAATGAGCAGTTCTTC. This translates into CAALIVLSSYNEQFF.

The chain carries TRBV12-3 or TRBV12-4 and TRBJ1-2, with 10 nucleotides matching TRBD1. V dropped 7 bases and J dropped 8; count of bases not matched to a gene: 10. The CDR3 runs to 14 residues. CDR3 bases: TGTGCCAGCACGGACAGGGGGGCGATTCGGGGCTACACCTTC. As protein: CASTDRGAIRGYTF.

This chain joins TRBV10-2 and TRBJ1-1; D remains unclear. The germline gives CDR1 WSHSY, CDR2 SAAADI. The CDR3 runs 13 residues. The V and J ends lost 2 bases and 3 bases respectively, with 7 bases between them. The CDR3 sequence: CASSEVRYTEAFF. The CDR3 bases are TGCGCCAGCAGTGAGGTGCGATACACTGAAGCTTTCTTT.

This clonotype was detected a few times. This chain connects TRBV7-6 to TRBJ1-3; D is ambiguous. V was pared by 3 bases and J by 3 bases, with 9 bases between. The CDR3 is 14 residues long. The germline V gene has CDR1 SGHVS and CDR2 FNYEAQ. The CDR3 sequence is CASSFGEDGNTIYF. In DNA form, the CDR3 reads TGTGCCAGCAGCTTCGGGGAGGATGGAAACACCATATATTTT.

V usage is TRBV14 and J usage is TRBJ2-4; D may be TRBD1 or TRBD2 (5 bases each). In germline, CDR1 is SGHDN, CDR2 FVKESK. Trimming took 4 bases from V and 0 from J, leaving 16 bases between them. The CDR3 length is 17 residues. As DNA, the CDR3 is TGTGCCAGCAGCCGAGGGACCGAGTCGATAGCCAAAAACATTCAGTACTTC. Translating gives CASSRGTESIAKNIQYF.

The chain uses TRBV6-5 and TRBJ2-7, with 7 bases that match TRBD1. V dropped 2 bases and J dropped 0; count of bases not matched to a gene: 4. Per the germline V gene, CDR1 is MNHEY and CDR2 is SVGAGI. This CDR3 is built from 15 residues. CDR3 nucleotide sequence: TGTGCCAGCAGTTACCAGGGACAGAGCTCCTACGAGCAGTACTTC. Amino acids: CASSYQGQSSYEQYF.

This chain connects TRBV12-3 or TRBV12-4 to TRBJ2-2; D might be TRBD1 (5 bases). The ends were cut back, 7 bases at V and 3 bases at J, with 15 bases in the middle. This CDR3 spans 15 amino acids. The CDR3 reads CASTQGHGYTGELFF. The CDR3, as DNA: TGTGCCAGCACCCAGGGCCACGGGTACACCGGGGAGCTGTTTTTT.

In this sample, this clonotype turned up many times. The chain carries TRBV4-2 and TRBJ2-5; 8 nucleotides agree with TRBD1. The CDR3 totals 16 residues. Germline V lookup: CDR1 LGHNA, CDR2 YNFKEQ. Trimming cost V 1 base and J 7 bases; bases outside gene matches: 11. The CDR3 bases are TGTGCCAGCAGCCAAGGGACAGGGTCCACCTCAAGGACCCAGTACTTC. This gives the protein CASSQGTGSTSRTQYF.

This clonotype was recorded a few times. The chain is built from TRBV7-2 and TRBJ2-7, with D tentatively TRBD2 (5 bases). CDR3 size: 14 residues. With 3 bases removed from V and 3 bases from J, the gap between germline ends came to 12 bases. Germline-derived CDR1 and CDR2 are SGHTA and FQGNSA. This CDR3 reads CASSFTGNGYEQYF. The DNA of the CDR3 is TGTGCCAGCAGCTTTACGGGGAACGGCTACGAGCAGTACTTC.

This clonotype was counted between two and nine times. The chain carries TRBV2 and TRBJ1-2, with 7 bases fitting TRBD1. The CDR3 runs 13 residues. The germline gives CDR1 SNHLY, CDR2 FYNNEI. Germline trimming cut 2 bases from V and 5 bases from J; bases unmatched to any gene: 2. This CDR3 reads CASSERGRYGYTF. The CDR3 bases are TGTGCCAGCAGTGAAAGGGGGCGATATGGCTACACCTTC.

As concerns this clonotype: Since a much larger clone is just one base distant, this may be a read error. The gene calls are TRBV5-6 and TRBJ1-1; no firm D call. Germline loops: CDR1 SGHDT, CDR2 YYEEEE. The CDR3 runs to 16 residues. CDR3 protein: CVSSSPWIGANTEAFF. As DNA, the CDR3 is TGTGTCAGCAGCTCACCCTGGATAGGCGCTAACACTGAAGCTTTCTTT.

V usage is TRBV11-2 and J usage is TRBJ2-7; D call uncertain. The CDR3 extends over 12 amino acids. V lost 5 bases and J lost 4, with 9 bases in between. The germline CDR1 and CDR2 sequences are SGHAT and FQNNGV. DNA for the CDR3: TGTGCCAGCAGCGAGGACCTATACGAGCAGTACTTC. It translates to CASSEDLYEQYF.

The V call is TRBV7-9, the J call TRBJ2-5; the D is unclear. Germline V gene data show CDR1 as SEHNR and CDR2 as FQNEAQ (reference sequence). V was trimmed by 0 bases and J by 7 bases, leaving 6 bases between them. CDR3 length equals 12 residues. This CDR3 reads CASSLAPSTQYF. CDR3 in DNA: TGTGCCAGCAGCTTAGCGCCGTCGACCCAGTACTTC. Full variable domain (remainder filled in from reference TRBV7-9 and TRBJ2-5): DTGVSQNPRHKITKRGQNVTFRCDPISEHNRLYWYRQTLGQGPEFLTYFQNEAQLEKSRLLSDRFSAERPKGSFSTLEIQRTEQGDSAMYLCASSLAPSTQYFGPGTRLLVL.

The chain joins TRBV5-1 to TRBJ2-3; TRBD2 aligns across 7 bases. The germline V gene has CDR1 SGHRS and CDR2 YFSETQ. The trim removed 2 bases at V and 0 bases at J, leaving 6 bases unmatched. This CDR3 is built from 16 residues. CDR3 in amino acids: CASSLGSSGSTDTQYF. In DNA form, the CDR3 reads TGCGCCAGCAGCTTAGGGTCTAGCGGTAGCACAGATACGCAGTATTTT.

This clonotype came up a few times. The chain uses TRBV6-6 and TRBJ2-4, with D unresolved. The CDR3 runs 13 residues. Trimming stripped 8 bases from V and 0 bases from J, with 8 bases between. Germline lookup yields CDR1 MNHNY and CDR2 SVGAGI (reference sequence). CDR3 nucleotides: TGTGCCAGCTACGGATTAGCCAAAAACATTCAGTACTTC. Its protein product is CASYGLAKNIQYF.